The T cell receptor (beta chain) described here comes from a study of Ad26.COV2.S vaccination and SARS-CoV-2 variants. CDR1 is MNHEY and CDR2 is SMNVEV in the germline V gene (reference sequence). V lost 6 bases, J lost 6 bases, and 5 bases stayed unmatched. The CDR3 runs 16 residues. The method was immunoSEQ multiplex PCR; TCRdb's version includes in-frame clones alone and lacks a portion of them. The sample has about 98,000 clones, about 78% seen once; the top ten hold around 15%. The rearrangement joins TRBV27 to TRBJ2-1, with 16 bases identical to TRBD2. This TCR came from a human donor who had recovered from COVID-19. The sequences come from peripheral blood, collected after recovery from COVID-19. CDR3 in DNA: TGTGCCAGCAGCATCGGGACTAGCGGGGGGGTCAATGAGCAGTTCTTC. Protein sequence: CASSIGTSGGVNEQFF.